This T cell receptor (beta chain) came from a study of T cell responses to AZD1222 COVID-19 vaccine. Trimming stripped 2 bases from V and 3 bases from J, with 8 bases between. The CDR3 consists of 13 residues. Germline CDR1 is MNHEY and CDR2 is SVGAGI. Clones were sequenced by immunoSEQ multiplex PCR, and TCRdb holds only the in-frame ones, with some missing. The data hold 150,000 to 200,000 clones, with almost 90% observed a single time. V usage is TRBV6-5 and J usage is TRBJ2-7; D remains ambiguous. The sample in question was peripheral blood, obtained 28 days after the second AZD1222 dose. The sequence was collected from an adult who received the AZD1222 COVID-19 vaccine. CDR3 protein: CASSYGTGYEQYF. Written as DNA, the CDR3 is TGTGCCAGCAGTTACGGTACGGGCTACGAGCAGTACTTC.